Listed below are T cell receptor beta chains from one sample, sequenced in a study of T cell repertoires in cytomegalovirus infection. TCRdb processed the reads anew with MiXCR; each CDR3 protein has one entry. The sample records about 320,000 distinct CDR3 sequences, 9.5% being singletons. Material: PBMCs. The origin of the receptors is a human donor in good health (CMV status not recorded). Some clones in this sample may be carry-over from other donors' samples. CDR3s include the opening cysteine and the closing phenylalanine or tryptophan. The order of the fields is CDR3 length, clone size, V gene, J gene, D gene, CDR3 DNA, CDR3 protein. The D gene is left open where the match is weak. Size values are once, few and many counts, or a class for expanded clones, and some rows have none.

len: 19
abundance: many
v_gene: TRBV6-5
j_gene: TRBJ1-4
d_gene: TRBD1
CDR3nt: TGTGCCAGCAGTTCCGGGGACAGAAGCATTTTCCCAACTAATGAAAAACTGTTTTTT
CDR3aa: CASSSGDRSIFPTNEKLFF

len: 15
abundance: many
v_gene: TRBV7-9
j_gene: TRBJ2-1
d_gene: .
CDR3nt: TGTGCCAGCACCCTCGGGGGCAGTCTTAGCTATGAGCAGTTCTTC
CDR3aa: CASTLGGSLSYEQFF

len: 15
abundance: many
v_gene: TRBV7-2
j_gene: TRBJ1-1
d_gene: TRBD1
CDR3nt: TGTGCCAGCAGCTCGTATAGTGGGACAGACACTGAAGCTTTCTTT
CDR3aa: CASSSYSGTDTEAFF

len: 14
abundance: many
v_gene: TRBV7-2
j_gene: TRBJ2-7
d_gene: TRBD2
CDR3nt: TGTGCCAGCAGCCTTAGCGGGAACGACTACGAGCAGTACTTC
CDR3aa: CASSLSGNDYEQYF

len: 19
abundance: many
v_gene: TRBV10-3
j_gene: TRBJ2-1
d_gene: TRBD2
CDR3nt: TGTGCCATCAGTGGGCTTTTGGCGGGAGCGGCAACAGTCTACAATGAGCAGTTCTTC
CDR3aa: CAISGLLAGAATVYNEQFF

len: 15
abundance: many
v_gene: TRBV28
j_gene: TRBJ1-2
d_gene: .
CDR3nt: TGTGCCAGCAGTTTACTTGGGGCCAGAAACTATGGCTACACCTTC
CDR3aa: CASSLLGARNYGYTF

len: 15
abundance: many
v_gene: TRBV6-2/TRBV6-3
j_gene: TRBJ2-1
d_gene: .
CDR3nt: TGTGCCAGCAGTCCCGGGACCATAGACTACAATGAGCAGTTCTTC
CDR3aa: CASSPGTIDYNEQFF

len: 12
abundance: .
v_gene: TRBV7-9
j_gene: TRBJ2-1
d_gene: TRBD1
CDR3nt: TGTGCCAGCAGCTCGGACAGGCTTGAGCAGTTCTTC
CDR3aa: CASSSDRLEQFF

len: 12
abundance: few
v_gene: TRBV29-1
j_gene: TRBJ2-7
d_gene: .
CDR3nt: TGCAGCGTTTTTGTCGAAGCCTACGAGCAGTACTTC
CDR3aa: CSVFVEAYEQYF

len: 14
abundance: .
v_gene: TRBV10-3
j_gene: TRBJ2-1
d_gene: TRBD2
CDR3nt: TGTGCCATCAGATATTCCGGGGGGGCAACTGAGCAGTTCTTC
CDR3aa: CAIRYSGGATEQFF

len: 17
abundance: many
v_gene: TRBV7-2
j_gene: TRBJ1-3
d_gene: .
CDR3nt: TGTGCCAGCAGCTTAGGGGTAGTCTTAAGCTCTGGAAACACCATATATTTT
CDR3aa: CASSLGVVLSSGNTIYF

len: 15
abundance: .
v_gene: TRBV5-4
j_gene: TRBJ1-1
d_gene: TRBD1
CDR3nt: TGTGCCAGCAGCCTTCCCCAGGGGGCGAACACTGAAGCTTTCTTT
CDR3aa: CASSLPQGANTEAFF

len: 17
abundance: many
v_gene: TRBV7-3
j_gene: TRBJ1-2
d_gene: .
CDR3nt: TGTGCCAGCAGCTTATCACATAGGGTGGTGGGGTCTCAGGGCTACACCTTC
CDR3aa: CASSLSHRVVGSQGYTF

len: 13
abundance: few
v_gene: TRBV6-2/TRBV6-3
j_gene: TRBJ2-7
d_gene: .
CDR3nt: TGTGCCAGCGTCCTTTACAGATTCTACGAGCAGTACTTC
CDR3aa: CASVLYRFYEQYF

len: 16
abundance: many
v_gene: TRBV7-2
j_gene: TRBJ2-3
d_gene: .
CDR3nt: TGTGCCAGCAGCCAAGGGGCGGTGGGAGGTACAGATACGCAGTATTTT
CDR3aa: CASSQGAVGGTDTQYF

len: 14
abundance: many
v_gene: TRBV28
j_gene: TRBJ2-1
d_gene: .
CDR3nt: TGTGCCAGCAGTTTAGGTCAGGACTACAATGAGCAGTTCTTC
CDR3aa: CASSLGQDYNEQFF

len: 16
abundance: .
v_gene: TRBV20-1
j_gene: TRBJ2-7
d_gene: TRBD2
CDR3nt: TGCAGTGCTACGGGACTAGCGGGGCTATCCTCCTACGAGCAGTACTTC
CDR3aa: CSATGLAGLSSYEQYF

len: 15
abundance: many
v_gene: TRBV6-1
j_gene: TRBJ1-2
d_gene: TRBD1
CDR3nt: TGTGCCAGCTCCGCTGCAGGGACAGGGGACTATGGCTACACCTTC
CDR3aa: CASSAAGTGDYGYTF

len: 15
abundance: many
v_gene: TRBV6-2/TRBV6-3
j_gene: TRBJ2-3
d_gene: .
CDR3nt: TGTGCCAGCAGTGATACTAGAGGGTACACAGATACGCAGTATTTT
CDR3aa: CASSDTRGYTDTQYF

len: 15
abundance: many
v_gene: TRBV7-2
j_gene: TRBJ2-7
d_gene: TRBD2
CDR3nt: TGTGCCAGCAGCTTTAGCGGGGGGTACTCCTACGAGCAGTACTTC
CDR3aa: CASSFSGGYSYEQYF

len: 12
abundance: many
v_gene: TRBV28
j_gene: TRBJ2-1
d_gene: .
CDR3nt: TGTGCCAGCAGTCCTCAACGGGGTGAGCAGTTCTTC
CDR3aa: CASSPQRGEQFF

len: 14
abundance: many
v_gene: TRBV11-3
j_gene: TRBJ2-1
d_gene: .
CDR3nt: TGTGCCAGCAGCCTATCCAGAGGCGACAATGAGCAGTTCTTC
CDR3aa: CASSLSRGDNEQFF

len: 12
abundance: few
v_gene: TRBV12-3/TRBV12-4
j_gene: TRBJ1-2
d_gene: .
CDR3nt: TGTGCCAGCAGTGGACAGACCTATGGCTACACCTTC
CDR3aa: CASSGQTYGYTF

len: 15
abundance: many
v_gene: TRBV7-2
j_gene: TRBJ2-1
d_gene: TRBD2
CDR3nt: TGTGCCAGCAGCTCGAAGCGGGGCTCCTACAATGAGCAGTTCTTC
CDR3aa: CASSSKRGSYNEQFF

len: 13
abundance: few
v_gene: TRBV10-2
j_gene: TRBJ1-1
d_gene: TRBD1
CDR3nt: TGCGCCAGCAGAGACAGGGGATACTCTGAAGCTTTCTTT
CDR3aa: CASRDRGYSEAFF

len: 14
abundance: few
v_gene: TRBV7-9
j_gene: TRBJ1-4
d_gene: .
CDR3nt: TGTGCCACCGACTTGGGGTTCTCTAGTGAAAAACTGTTTTTT
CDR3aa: CATDLGFSSEKLFF

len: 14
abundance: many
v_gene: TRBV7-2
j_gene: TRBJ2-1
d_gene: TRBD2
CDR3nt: TGTGCCAGCGGATCACTAGCGGCTTACAATGAGCAGTTCTTC
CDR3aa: CASGSLAAYNEQFF

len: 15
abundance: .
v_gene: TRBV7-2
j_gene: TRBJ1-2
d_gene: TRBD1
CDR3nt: TGTGCCAGCAGCTTAGTAAGGACAGGGGACTATGGCTACACCTTC
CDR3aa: CASSLVRTGDYGYTF

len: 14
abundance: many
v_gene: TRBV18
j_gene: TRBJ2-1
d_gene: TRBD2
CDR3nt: TGTGCCAGCAGCCCGGGACTAGCGGACAATGAGCAGTTCTTC
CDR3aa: CASSPGLADNEQFF

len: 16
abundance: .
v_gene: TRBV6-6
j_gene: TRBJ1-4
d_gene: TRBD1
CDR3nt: TGTGCCAGCAGTTCGGGACAGGGGGCGGCCTTGCCAAAACTGTTTTTT
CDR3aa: CASSSGQGAALPKLFF

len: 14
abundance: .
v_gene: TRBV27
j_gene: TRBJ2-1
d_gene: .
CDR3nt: TGTGCCAGCAGTTCTCAGAGGGGAATCGGTGAGCAGTTCTTC
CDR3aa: CASSSQRGIGEQFF

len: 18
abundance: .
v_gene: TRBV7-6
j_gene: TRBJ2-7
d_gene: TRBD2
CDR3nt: TGTGCCAGCAGCTTAGTACGTTCGGGCGGGGGGATCTCCTACGAGCAGTACTTC
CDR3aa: CASSLVRSGGGISYEQYF

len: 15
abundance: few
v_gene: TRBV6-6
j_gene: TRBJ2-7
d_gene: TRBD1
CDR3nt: TGTGCCAGCAGTGACCCTCCCAGGGGGCACAACGAGCAGTACTTC
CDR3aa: CASSDPPRGHNEQYF

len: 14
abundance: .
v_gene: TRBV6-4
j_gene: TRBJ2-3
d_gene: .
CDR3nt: TGTGCCAGCAGTGACTCGACATGCACAGATACGCAGTATTTT
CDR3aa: CASSDSTCTDTQYF

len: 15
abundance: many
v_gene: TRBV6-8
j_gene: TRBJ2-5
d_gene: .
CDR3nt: TGTGCCAGCAGTACGATTGGGGCGAAGCAAGAGACACAGTACTTC
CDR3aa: CASSTIGAKQETQYF

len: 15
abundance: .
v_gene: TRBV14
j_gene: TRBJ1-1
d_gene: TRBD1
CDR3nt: TGTGCCAGCAGCCAAGATCTCAGACAGGGCCCTGAAGCTTTCTTT
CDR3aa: CASSQDLRQGPEAFF

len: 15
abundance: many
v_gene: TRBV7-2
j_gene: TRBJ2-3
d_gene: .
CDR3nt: TGTGCCAGCACCCCCGTAGGCGGCTACACAGATACGCAGTATTTT
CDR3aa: CASTPVGGYTDTQYF

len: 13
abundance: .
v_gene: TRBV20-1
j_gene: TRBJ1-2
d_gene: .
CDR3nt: TGCAGTGCTAGAACCAGGGACTTGGTAGGCTACACCTTC
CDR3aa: CSARTRDLVGYTF

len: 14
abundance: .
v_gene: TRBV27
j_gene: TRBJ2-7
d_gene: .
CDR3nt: TGTGCCAGCAGTCTCCGGACTCCAGGCTACGAGCAGTACTTC
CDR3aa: CASSLRTPGYEQYF

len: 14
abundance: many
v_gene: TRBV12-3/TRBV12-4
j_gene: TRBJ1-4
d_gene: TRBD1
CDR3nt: TGTGCCAGCAGTTCGGGACAGGTGAATGAAAAACTGTTTTTT
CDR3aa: CASSSGQVNEKLFF

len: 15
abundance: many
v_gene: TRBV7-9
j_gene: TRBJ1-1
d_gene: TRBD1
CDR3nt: TGTGCCAGCAGCCCGACGACAGGGTCGAACACTGAAGCTTTCTTT
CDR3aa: CASSPTTGSNTEAFF